This T cell receptor (beta chain) comes out of a study of blood T cell repertoires in COVID-19. Study details: Whether acute or convalescent, the COVID-19 samples came from the United States, Italy and Spain.

Trimming cost V 3 bases and J 0 bases, with 5 bases left between them. Germline assignment: CDR1 MGHRA and CDR2 YSYEKL. There are 14 residues in the CDR3. Cohorts were assigned according to the clinical history that participants reported. The authors' processing: Cell counts per sample came from amplifying reference gene primers. Profiling relied on immunoSEQ multiplex PCR, and the TCRdb table lists in-frame clones only, not all of them. The DNA was the basis for D and trimming; V, J and clone size are from that table. The sample consists of about 320,000 clones, approximately 90% of them appearing once.

Sequenced sample: PBMCs or T cells enriched from blood (not recorded which). This receptor was taken from a woman aged 30 to 39 who had been exposed to COVID-19. The rearrangement links TRBV4-1 to TRBJ2-2; D gene ambiguous. CDR3 in amino acids: CASSHLPNTGELFF. The CDR3 bases are TGCGCCAGCAGCCACCTCCCGAACACCGGGGAGCTGTTTTTT.